This T cell receptor (beta chain) was recorded in a study of blood T cell repertoires in COVID-19 (dated by TCRdb to the early 2020s). The study in broad terms: Samples covering the acute and convalescent phases of COVID-19 were provided by collaborators in the United States, Italy and Spain. The prospective study material was composed of cDNA or gDNA derived from T cells, B-cell-depleted T cells, or PBMCs. Deeply sampled blood TCRbeta repertoires from subjects exposed to, actively infected with, or recovered from COVID-19 were included in the dataset. The repertoires were released in a freely available public database intended as a resource for research on the immune response to SARS-CoV-2. The samples were drawn from the first 160 participants of the ongoing ImmuneRACE study and from 950 to 1,500 subjects provided by 6 global collaborators. A de-identified subject ID, COVID-19 status, age in years and sex were almost always included in the sample metadata. Where available, HLA class I and class II types were taken from metadata supplied by the sample provider and were not determined by assay-based typing.

The immunoSEQ Assay, a bias-controlled multiplex PCR, was used to amplify TCRbeta CDR3 regions from genomic DNA. The study's own analysis went as follows. Nucleated cell counts per sample were estimated from amplification of reference gene primers within the assay. To quantify the absolute abundance of each unique TCRbeta CDR3 rearrangement, sequence reads were collapsed and filtered. Productive Simpson clonality was computed per sample as the square root of Simpson's diversity index over productive rearrangements. In TCRdb, the immuneACCESS table is reduced to in-frame sequences with V and J assigned. These tables do not hold every clone; where another copy was compared, an unresolved V gene accounts for under half, and the others remain unexplained. V and J calls plus clone size are reproduced from that table; the DNA served to infer D and trimming. The sample table contains under 40,000 clones; only one count was recorded for 75% to 90% of them. The ten largest clonotypes hold 6.1% of the sample.

About this clone: Its antigen is not yet known. Per-base qualities were not stored, and no clone one base away is much larger.

V is trimmed back by 0 bases and J by 4 bases, and the junction contains 7 bases that no gene match accounts for. CDR1 and CDR2 are read off the germline V gene as LGHNA and YNFKEQ. The CDR3 numbers 16 residues from cysteine through phenylalanine. Only the CDR3 DNA is retained, 48 bases long and in frame from the first base. The collaborating institutions used their own protocols to collect whole blood in K2EDTA tubes. For TCRbeta analysis, collaborators shipped samples in one of three forms: frozen whole blood, isolated PBMCs, or DNA extracted from either of those sample types. Overall study outcomes, separate from this receptor: How much clinical and demographic metadata was included differed by source and by participant, and the metadata was provided uncurated.

This sequence uses TRBV4-2 and TRBJ2-3, and 7 bases in between align with TRBD2. The sequencing sample was made of peripheral blood. The TCR sequence derives from a human donor in a cohort sampled during active COVID-19. The CDR3 region: CASSQDSAGRADTQYF. The nucleotide sequence is TGTGCCAGCAGCCAAGACTCAGCGGGGCGGGCAGATACGCAGTATTTT.